This T cell receptor (beta chain) was documented in a study of cytomegalovirus exposure and HLA in healthy donors. General observations from the study: Highest at DRB1 and lowest at HLA-C, TCR association rates differed among HLA loci in a later analysis. Other equally common chains were less clonally expanded than HLA-associated TCR beta chains, a later analysis showed. The likely origin of a cluster of highly shared sequence variants was a sequencing artifact.

The CDR3 length is 12 residues. Germline V gives CDR1 GTSNPN, CDR2 SVGIG (reference sequence). The V end was cut by 3 bases, the J end by 8 bases, with 13 bases between. The PCR employed 60 Vbeta primers together with 13 Jbeta primers. Here immunoSEQ multiplex PCR was the method, and the copy in TCRdb shows in-frame clones only, minus some. There are tens of thousands of clones in the sample, with 9.5% to 15% held by the top ten. About this clone: What it recognizes is unknown.

The gene calls are TRBV30 and TRBJ1-1; possible D gene TRBD1, 6 bases. This TCR derives from a man between 18 and 29 years old in good health and CMV-seropositive. The source material was PBMCs. The CDR3 region is CAWSTSDSEAFF. The CDR3 nucleotides read TGTGCCTGGAGCACCTCGGACAGCGAAGCTTTCTTT.